The next 11 T cell receptor beta chains were all read from a single sample in a study of yellow fever vaccine responses in identical twins (dated 2018 in TCRdb). The protocol used for the library was RT-PCR. For sequencing, an Illumina HiSeq 2500 was employed. TCRdb applied fastp at Q25 and MiXCR to the public reads, then kept only in-frame beta chains. Rows with one shared CDR3 protein collapse into an entry with the most common genes and DNA. The sample table shows 800 or so distinct CDR3 sequences, and approximately 85% are seen once. Of the sample, over 20% is held by the ten largest clones. The sample here was T cells from blood (PBMCs), unsorted or a sorted subset (not recorded which), taken before or after yellow fever vaccination (not recorded which). The receptors here all came from a female donor who received the yellow fever vaccine.

V gene TRBV7-3 combines with J gene TRBJ2-1, with D unresolved. V was pared by 2 bases and J by 3 bases, with 11 bases between. The CDR3 covers 15 residues. Per germline, CDR1 SGHTA and CDR2 FQGTGA. The CDR3 spells CASSLVGGYYNEQFF. CDR3 nucleotide sequence: TGTGCCAGCAGCTTAGTGGGCGGTTACTACAATGAGCAGTTCTTC.

The genes are TRBV4-1 and TRBJ1-1; D is undetermined. The V gene's germline CDR1 is MGHRA and CDR2 YSYEKL. V gave up 4 bases and J gave up 1 base, with 16 bases separating them. The CDR3 length is 16 residues. In DNA, the CDR3 is TGCGCCAGCAGCCTTCAAAGGGCCGCTCGGAACACTGAAGCTTTCTTT. Protein: CASSLQRAARNTEAFF.

The CDR3 region has the DNA TGTGCCAGCAGTTTAGGGACAGGCTATGGCTACACCTTC. Residues: CASSLGTGYGYTF. This chain connects TRBV12-3 or TRBV12-4 to TRBJ1-2, with 7 bases fitting TRBD1. There are 13 residues in the CDR3. Trimming took 1 base from V and 4 from J; bases not matched to a gene: 0.

CDR3 sequence: CASRPASGGYYEQYF. The CDR3 DNA follows: TGTGCCAGCAGGCCGGCTAGCGGGGGATACTACGAGCAGTACTTC. This sequence joins TRBV7-2 and TRBJ2-7, with 10 bases aligning to TRBD2. V trimming: 6 bases; J trimming: 3 bases; junction bases outside the gene matches: 8. CDR3 length equals 15 residues. The germline V gene has CDR1 SGHTA and CDR2 FQGNSA.

The chain has TRBV24-1 and TRBJ2-3; 7 nucleotides align to TRBD2. Germline lookup yields CDR1 KGHDR and CDR2 SFDVKD. Trimming at V came to 2 bases and at J to 2 bases, leaving 3 bases not matched to a gene. CDR3 size: 15 residues. CDR3 amino acids: CATSDSRGVTDTQYF. Here the CDR3 DNA reads TGTGCCACCAGTGATTCTCGGGGGGTCACAGATACGCAGTATTTT.

The V and J genes are TRBV7-2 and TRBJ1-2, with D possibly TRBD1 on 5 matching bases. CDR1 SGHTA and CDR2 FQGNSA come from the germline V gene. The CDR3 runs to 14 residues. Trimming left V 5 bases short and J 5 bases short, with 15 bases between. The CDR3 nucleotides are TGTGCCAGCAGCACCCGACAGAGTGGTTATGGCTACACCTTC. Its translation is CASSTRQSGYGYTF.

The rearrangement uses TRBV11-1 and TRBJ2-1; TRBD2 aligns across 11 bases. The CDR3 extends over 15 amino acids. V was clipped by 3 bases and J by 6 bases; unmatched bases: 4. CDR1 is SGHAT and CDR2 is FQDESV in the germline V gene (reference sequence). The CDR3 DNA is TGTGCCAGCAGCTTTCTAGCGGGGGGCCTCAATGAGCAGTTCTTC. Its protein is CASSFLAGGLNEQFF.

V gene TRBV24-1 combines with J gene TRBJ1-5, with 7 bases fitting TRBD1. Germline loops: CDR1 KGHDR, CDR2 SFDVKD. The V gene end was trimmed by 9 bases and the J gene end by 9 bases; junction bases not matched to a gene: 13. The CDR3 spans 14 residues. CDR3 sequence (DNA): TGTGCCACCGAAGGACAGGATGGATTGTGGCCCCAGCATTTT. Amino acid sequence: CATEGQDGLWPQHF.

V usage is TRBV3-1 and J usage is TRBJ1-1; no clear D. The CDR3 extends over 12 amino acids. In germline, CDR1 is LGHDT, CDR2 YNNKEL (reference sequence). Trimming removed 2 bases from V and 3 bases from J, with 4 bases in between. The CDR3 loop reads CASSQRDTEAFF. In DNA form, the CDR3 reads TGTGCCAGCAGCCAACGAGACACTGAAGCTTTCTTT.

V gene TRBV10-3 combines with J gene TRBJ1-5; TRBD1 matches at 7 bases. The CDR3 spans 13 residues. Trimming removed 4 bases from V and 5 bases from J; junction bases left unmatched: 2. Per the germline V gene, CDR1 is ENHRY and CDR2 is SYGVKD. The CDR3 nucleotides are TGTGCCATCAGTGTTACAGGGGATCAGCCCCAGCATTTT. The encoded protein is CAISVTGDQPQHF.

The rearrangement joins TRBV20-1 to TRBJ2-7; tentative D call: TRBD1 (5 bases). CDR3 length: 14 residues. Germline loops: CDR1 DFQATT, CDR2 SNEGSKA (reference sequence). V lost 6 bases and J lost 0, with 15 bases in between. CDR3 sequence: CSASRGRSSYEQYF. The CDR3, as DNA: TGCAGTGCCTCTAGGGGCAGGAGCTCCTACGAGCAGTACTTC.